Below are 29 T cell receptor beta chains sequenced from a single sample in a study of cytomegalovirus exposure and HLA in healthy donors. Produced via immunoSEQ multiplex PCR; TCRdb's table is partial and in-frame only. The data show hundreds of thousands of clones, roughly 90% seen once. The source material was PBMCs. All receptors come from a woman younger than 30 in good health and CMV-seronegative.

The rearrangement joins TRBV6-4 to TRBJ2-1; TRBD2 aligns across 7 bases. V lost 0 bases and J lost 6; bases outside the gene matches: 8. Per the germline V gene, CDR1 is MRHNA and CDR2 is SNTAGT. The CDR3 runs to 16 residues. In DNA form, the CDR3 reads TGTGCCAGCAGTGACTCGGGGAGGGCAACTCTCAATGAGCAGTTCTTC. It is translated as CASSDSGRATLNEQFF.

The V call is TRBV28, the J call TRBJ1-1, with 7 bases lining up with TRBD1. J was trimmed by 0 bases and V by 4 bases; bases with no gene match: 8. Per germline, CDR1 MDHEN and CDR2 SYDVKM. The CDR3 extends over 16 amino acids. CDR3 sequence reads: CASSYNRGFMNTEAFF. CDR3 in DNA: TGTGCCAGCAGTTATAACAGGGGATTTATGAACACTGAAGCTTTCTTT. Filled out from reference TRBV28 and TRBJ1-1, the complete variable domain reads DVKVTQSSRYLVKRTGEKVFLECVQDMDHENMFWYRQDPGLGLRLIYFSYDVKMKEKGDIPEGYSVSREKKERFSLILESASTNQTSMYLCASSYNRGFMNTEAFFGQGTRLTVV.

The chain has TRBV2 and TRBJ2-7; tentatively, D is TRBD1 (7 bases). V was pared by 2 bases and J by 3 bases, with 17 bases between. This CDR3 spans 16 amino acids. Germline V gene sequence: CDR1 SNHLY, CDR2 FYNNEI. CDR3 in amino acids: CASSEPRAGGGYEQYF. DNA of the CDR3: TGTGCCAGCAGTGAACCCCGGGCAGGGGGAGGCTACGAGCAGTACTTC. The full variable domain, completed using reference TRBV2 and TRBJ2-7, is EPEVTQTPSHQVTQMGQEVILRCVPISNHLYFYWYRQILGQKVEFLVSFYNNEISEKSEIFDDQFSVERPDGSNFTLKIRSTKLEDSAMYFCASSEPRAGGGYEQYFGPGTRLTVT.

This clone was counted a few times. The V gene is TRBV7-8, the J gene TRBJ2-7, with D uncertain. Trimming stripped 5 bases from V and 4 bases from J, with 6 bases between. In germline, CDR1 is SGHVS, CDR2 FQNEAQ. The CDR3 has 11 residues. In DNA, the CDR3 is TGTGCCAGCAGCCACTATTACGAGCAGTACTTC. Translation gives CASSHYYEQYF. Full variable domain (remainder filled in from reference TRBV7-8 and TRBJ2-7): GAGVSQSPRYKVAKRGQDVALRCDPISGHVSLFWYQQALGQGPEFLTYFQNEAQLDKSGLPSDRFFAERPEGSVSTLKIQRTQQEDSAVYLCASSHYYEQYFGPGTRLTVT.

This clone was seen a few times. This rearrangement joins TRBV29-1 to TRBJ2-7, with a tentative D call TRBD2 (5 bases). Deletions cut 6 bases from V and 5 bases from J, with 17 bases between. The CDR3 has 13 residues. The germline V gene has CDR1 SQVTM and CDR2 ANQGSEA. CDR3 coding DNA: TGCAGCGTGCAACCTAGCCTCAGCGACGAGCAGTACTTC. Translated: CSVQPSLSDEQYF.

The chain couples TRBV5-6 to TRBJ1-4; D remains unclear. The germline gives CDR1 SGHDT, CDR2 YYEEEE. The CDR3 is 15 amino acids. The V gene lost 2 bases and the J gene lost 8 bases, with 16 bases spanning the gap. CDR3 in amino acids: CASSFASSLVEKLFF. CDR3 nucleotides: TGTGCCAGCAGCTTTGCATCGTCTTTAGTAGAAAAACTGTTTTTT.

CDR3 loop: CASSLGGTNEKLFF. CDR3 coding DNA: TGTGCCAGCAGTTTAGGGGGGACTAATGAAAAACTGTTTTTT. V is TRBV28 and J is TRBJ1-4; weak D call: TRBD1 (5 bases). This CDR3 contains 14 residues. Germline V gene lookup returns CDR1 MDHEN and CDR2 SYDVKM. V was clipped by 2 bases and J by 2 bases, with 6 bases between them.

The CDR3 DNA is TGTGCCAGCAGCGTAGGACTAGCTCAGGACGAGCAGTACTTC. Translating it yields CASSVGLAQDEQYF. V usage is TRBV9 and J usage is TRBJ2-7, with 7 bases that match TRBD2. J was trimmed by 5 bases and V by 0 bases; bases with no gene match: 5. Germline loops: CDR1 SGDLS, CDR2 YYNGEE. CDR3 length: 14 residues.

The chain couples TRBV6-4 to TRBJ2-3, with 8 nucleotides matching TRBD2. V trimming: 4 bases; J trimming: 2 bases; junction bases outside the gene matches: 5. This CDR3 is built from 15 residues. CDR1 is MRHNA, CDR2 SNTAGT, per germline. The CDR3 bases are TGTGCCAGCAGTGTCCTAGCGGGCAACACAGATACGCAGTATTTT. This gives the protein CASSVLAGNTDTQYF.

This chain joins TRBV5-1 and TRBJ2-7; 8 bases line up with TRBD2. CDR3 length: 16 amino acids. With V trimmed by 4 bases and J by 6 bases, 15 bases remained unmatched. Germline V gene sequence: CDR1 SGHRS, CDR2 YFSETQ. The CDR3 bases are TGCGCCAGCAGCCAGCGGGAGCGGGAGAGCTCCAGCGAGCAGTACTTC. This sequence encodes CASSQRERESSSEQYF.

The rearrangement joins TRBV6-1 to TRBJ1-2; TRBD1 matches at 7 bases. CDR3 length: 13 amino acids. J gave up 5 bases and V 4 bases, and 4 bases lay outside the gene matches. Looked up from germline, CDR1 is MNHNS and CDR2 is SASEGT. As DNA, the CDR3 is TGTGCCAGCAGTGTCGGGACAGATTATGGCTACACCTTC. Protein product: CASSVGTDYGYTF.

The V call is TRBV5-4, the J call TRBJ2-7, with 9 bases aligning to TRBD1. Germline values: CDR1 SGHNT, CDR2 YYREEE (reference sequence). The trim removed 4 bases at V and 4 bases at J, leaving 6 bases unmatched. The CDR3 loop spans 14 amino acids. CDR3 DNA: TGTGCCAGCAGCCCACAGGGGGCGATTTACGAGCAGTACTTC. Translating gives CASSPQGAIYEQYF.

The CDR3 nucleotides read TGCGCCAGCAGCTTGAGGACAGGCTCTGGAAACACCATATATTTT. It is translated as CASSLRTGSGNTIYF. The chain employs TRBV5-1 and TRBJ1-3; 7 bases line up with TRBD1. The germline CDR1 and CDR2 sequences are SGHRS and YFSETQ. The V and J ends lost 1 base and 0 bases, in that order; junction bases with no gene match: 1. CDR3 length: 15 residues.

The chain is built from TRBV2 and TRBJ2-3, with D perhaps TRBD2 (5 bases). Trimming took off 6 bases at V and 1 base at J, with 14 bases between the two ends. The germline gives CDR1 SNHLY, CDR2 FYNNEI. The CDR3 has 15 amino acids. The CDR3 DNA is TGTGCCAGCAGAGACCGCGATAGCGGCACAGATACGCAGTATTTT. Residues: CASRDRDSGTDTQYF.

The chain combines TRBV19 with TRBJ1-1, with 7 bases aligning to TRBD1. V dropped 4 bases and J dropped 9; count of bases not matched to a gene: 5. Germline CDR1 LNHDA, CDR2 SQIVND (reference sequence). This CDR3 is 12 amino acids long. DNA of the CDR3: TGTGCCAGTAGTACGCTACAGGGGAAAGCTTTCTTT. Translation gives CASSTLQGKAFF.

V usage is TRBV28 and J usage is TRBJ1-5; 9 bases fit TRBD1. Germline V gives CDR1 MDHEN, CDR2 SYDVKM. Trimming at V came to 6 bases and at J to 6 bases, leaving 6 bases not matched to a gene. CDR3 length: 14 residues. CDR3 loop: CASSRGQGSQPQHF. CDR3 nucleotides: TGTGCCAGCAGCCGAGGACAGGGGAGTCAGCCCCAGCATTTT.

The V gene is TRBV27, the J gene TRBJ2-1; D possibly corresponds to TRBD1 (8 bases). Germline V lookup: CDR1 MNHEY, CDR2 SMNVEV (reference sequence). This CDR3 region has 15 residues. The germline V and J ends were trimmed by 1 base and 6 bases, with 13 bases remaining between them. The CDR3 reads CASSLYRGGPNEQFF. The DNA of the CDR3 is TGTGCCAGCAGTTTATACAGGGGGGGCCCCAATGAGCAGTTCTTC.

This rearrangement joins TRBV9 to TRBJ2-5; 7 bases are shared with TRBD1. Germline trimming cut 4 bases from V and 3 bases from J; bases unmatched to any gene: 6. Germline assignment: CDR1 SGDLS and CDR2 YYNGEE. The CDR3 runs 14 residues. Here the CDR3 DNA reads TGTGCCAGCAGCATAAGACAGGGTAAAGAGACCCAGTACTTC. Translated: CASSIRQGKETQYF.

V is TRBV5-1 and J is TRBJ2-1; a possible D gene is TRBD2 (5 bases). Trimming took 0 bases from V and 13 from J, leaving 8 bases between them. CDR1 is SGHRS, CDR2 YFSETQ, per germline. This CDR3 has 11 residues. Here the CDR3 reads CASSLDGIQFF. CDR3 in DNA: TGCGCCAGCAGCTTGGACGGGATCCAGTTCTTC.

The rearrangement joins TRBV7-2 to TRBJ2-5; TRBD1 matches at 8 bases. The V and J ends lost 4 bases and 4 bases, in that order; junction bases with no gene match: 5. Germline values: CDR1 SGHTA, CDR2 FQGNSA. There are 14 residues in the CDR3. The CDR3 coding sequence is TGTGCCAGCAGCTCAAGACAGGGGAGAGAGACCCAGTACTTC. Protein product: CASSSRQGRETQYF.

This clone was detected a few times. The chain combines TRBV2 with TRBJ2-2; 10 nucleotides agree with TRBD2. CDR1 is SNHLY and CDR2 is FYNNEI in the germline V gene. Trimming cost V 6 bases and J 3 bases; bases outside gene matches: 7. The CDR3 runs to 16 residues. The CDR3 DNA follows: TGTGCCAGCAGCAGCATAGCGGGAGGAGACACCGGGGAGCTGTTTTTT. Its protein product is CASSSIAGGDTGELFF.

This rearrangement joins TRBV5-4 to TRBJ2-2, with 7 bases aligning to TRBD2. Germline loops: CDR1 SGHNT, CDR2 YYREEE (reference sequence). V lost 1 base and J lost 4; bases outside the gene matches: 7. The length of the CDR3 is 16 residues. The CDR3, as DNA: TGTGCCAGCAGCTTGTACCGCGGGAGTGGCACCGGGGAGCTGTTTTTT. Encoded protein: CASSLYRGSGTGELFF.

This chain joins TRBV10-3 and TRBJ2-1, with D perhaps matching TRBD1 (5 bases). The germline V gene has CDR1 ENHRY and CDR2 SYGVKD. The CDR3 has 14 residues. With 2 bases removed from V and 6 bases from J, the gap between germline ends came to 11 bases. CDR3 bases: TGTGCCATCAGTGAGAGGCAGGGTGGCAATGAGCAGTTCTTC. This encodes CAISERQGGNEQFF.

V is TRBV29-1 and J is TRBJ2-2; no reliable D call. This CDR3 is 13 amino acids long. Germline CDR1 SQVTM, CDR2 ANQGSEA. Trimming took off 4 bases at V and 6 bases at J, with 12 bases between the two ends. DNA for the CDR3: TGCAGCGTTGCCCCCCCGAGCGCCGGGGAGCTGTTTTTT. Protein product: CSVAPPSAGELFF.

J is TRBJ2-5 and V is TRBV4-1, with D possibly being TRBD2 (6 bases). This CDR3 has 15 amino acids. The V end lost 4 bases, the J end lost 1 base, and 13 bases lay between the germline ends. Germline assignment: CDR1 MGHRA and CDR2 YSYEKL. The CDR3 here is CASSLIRDSQETQYF. CDR3 DNA sequence: TGCGCCAGCAGCCTTATCCGGGACTCCCAAGAGACCCAGTACTTC.

This clone has just a few counts. The same CDR3 arises from other DNA sequences in this sample as well. This CDR3 is CASSTGYEQYF. The CDR3 coding sequence is TGTGCCAGTAGTACAGGGTACGAGCAGTACTTC. The V gene is TRBV19, the J gene TRBJ2-7, with D possibly being TRBD1 (5 bases). CDR1 LNHDA and CDR2 SQIVND come from the germline V gene (reference sequence). V dropped 4 bases and J dropped 4 bases, with 5 bases sitting between them. There are 11 residues in the CDR3.

The V and J genes are TRBV27 and TRBJ2-5, with D possibly matching TRBD1 (5 bases). The CDR3 runs to 13 residues. Trimming removed 0 bases at V and 6 bases at J, with 8 bases between. Per the germline V gene, CDR1 is MNHEY and CDR2 is SMNVEV (reference sequence). The CDR3 DNA sequence: TGTGCCAGCAGTTTATCCAGGGTGCAGACCCAGTACTTC. It codes for CASSLSRVQTQYF.

The genes are TRBV19 and TRBJ1-2; the match to TRBD1 covers 9 bases. Germline CDR1 LNHDA, CDR2 SQIVND (reference sequence). There are 12 residues in the CDR3. Trimming cost V 9 bases and J 8 bases; bases outside gene matches: 7. CDR3 DNA sequence: TGTGCCAGCCGACAGGGGGAGCGGGGCTACACCTTC. It is translated as CASRQGERGYTF. Based on the CDR3 plus reference TRBV19 and TRBJ1-2, the full variable domain is DGGITQSPKYLFRKEGQNVTLSCEQNLNHDAMYWYRQDPGQGLRLIYYSQIVNDFQKGDIAEGYSVSREKKESFPLTVTSAQKNPTAFYLCASRQGERGYTFGSGTRLTVV.

V is TRBV25-1 and J is TRBJ1-1; 7 bases align to TRBD1. Germline CDR1 MGHDK, CDR2 SYGVNS. Trimming at V came to 4 bases and at J to 3 bases, leaving 5 bases not matched to a gene. This CDR3 spans 14 amino acids. CDR3 region: CASSVAGGHTEAFF. The CDR3 region has the DNA TGTGCCAGCAGTGTAGCAGGGGGGCACACTGAAGCTTTCTTT.